This T cell receptor beta chain was identified during a study of cytotoxic CD8 clonotypes in ibrutinib-treated CLL. This clone was picked up one time. Antigen: not known. Study findings and constraints: Baseline levels of clonality went above those of age-matched healthy donors and moved with circulating CD8+ T-cell counts.

Cryopreserved PBMCs provided 2 to 2.5 micrograms of genomic DNA for the TCR beta libraries. TCRdb keeps only in-frame clones here, not all; method: immunoSEQ multiplex PCR. Of about 250,000 clones listed, around three quarters are singletons. This TCR derives from a human donor with chronic lymphocytic leukemia. Here the sequenced sample was PBMCs, taken after 24 months of ibrutinib treatment.

CDR3 nucleotide sequence: TGTGCCAGCAGCGTAGTGTCAGGCCTGTTCGGCGAGCAGTACTTC. Translated, it gives CASSVVSGLFGEQYF. The rearrangement uses TRBV9 and TRBJ2-7, with D uncertain. Germline loops: CDR1 SGDLS, CDR2 YYNGEE. Trimming cost V 0 bases and J 6 bases, with 16 bases left between them. This CDR3 comprises 15 residues.